Here is one T cell receptor (beta chain) with its context. What it binds is unknown. TCRdb recomputed calls from the 5' RACE reads with MiXCR, one row per CDR3 protein. The table has just under 600,000 distinct CDR3 sequences, roughly 12% seen once. This specimen comes from a study of T cells after yellow fever vaccination. In the study overall: The SMART-Seq v4 Ultra Low Input method served to prepare the low-cell-number fractions.

This CDR3 region has 15 residues. Germline CDR1 DFQATT, CDR2 SNEGSKA (reference sequence). Losses at the gene ends were 1 base for V and 0 bases for J; bases not matched to a gene: 5. Overall study findings and caveats: Abundant bulk-population clonotypes could contaminate the FACS-sorted repertoires. The booster response re-showed most primary clones: approximately 97% CD4, approximately 90% CD8. Compared with primary, the secondary response was weaker and peaked at day 5, not 15.

V gene TRBV20-1 combines with J gene TRBJ1-2; 7 nucleotides agree with TRBD1. Here the sequenced sample was PBMCs, taken on the day of the yellow fever booster vaccination. This clonotype was sampled from a man aged 25-40 years who received the YFV17D yellow fever vaccine. For the CDR3, the DNA is TGCAGTGCTAGAGTCCACAGGGGCCCTAACTATGGCTACACCTTC. Amino acids: CSARVHRGPNYGYTF.